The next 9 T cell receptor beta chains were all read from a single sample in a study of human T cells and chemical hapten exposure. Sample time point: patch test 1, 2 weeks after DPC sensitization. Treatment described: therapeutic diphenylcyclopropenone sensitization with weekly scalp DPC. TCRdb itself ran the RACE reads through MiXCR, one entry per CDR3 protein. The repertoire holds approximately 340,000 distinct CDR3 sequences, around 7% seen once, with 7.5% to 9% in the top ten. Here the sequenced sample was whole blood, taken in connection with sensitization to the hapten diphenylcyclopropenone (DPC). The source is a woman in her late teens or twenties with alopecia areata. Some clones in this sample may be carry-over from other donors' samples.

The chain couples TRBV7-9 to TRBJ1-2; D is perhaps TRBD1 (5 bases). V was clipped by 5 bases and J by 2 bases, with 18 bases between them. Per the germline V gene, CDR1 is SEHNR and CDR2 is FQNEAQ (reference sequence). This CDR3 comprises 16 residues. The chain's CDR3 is CASSGPTRDLNYGYTF. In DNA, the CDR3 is TGTGCCAGCAGCGGTCCAACTAGGGACTTAAACTATGGCTACACCTTC.

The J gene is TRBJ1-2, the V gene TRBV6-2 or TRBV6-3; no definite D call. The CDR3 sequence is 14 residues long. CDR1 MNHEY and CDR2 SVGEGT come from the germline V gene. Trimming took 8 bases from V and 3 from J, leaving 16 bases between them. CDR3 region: CASGGGGSYYGYTF. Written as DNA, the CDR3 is TGTGCCAGCGGTGGTGGCGGGTCGTACTATGGCTACACCTTC.

The CDR3 protein is CAIRGLAGGKDTQYF. CDR3 in DNA: TGTGCCATCAGGGGACTAGCGGGGGGGAAGGATACGCAGTATTTT. The chain recombines TRBV10-3 with TRBJ2-3, with TRBD2 identical over 16 bases. Germline-derived CDR1 and CDR2 are ENHRY and SYGVKD. The CDR3 is made up of 15 amino acids. The junction had 3 bases not matched to a gene; V was cut back by 6 bases and J by 6 bases.

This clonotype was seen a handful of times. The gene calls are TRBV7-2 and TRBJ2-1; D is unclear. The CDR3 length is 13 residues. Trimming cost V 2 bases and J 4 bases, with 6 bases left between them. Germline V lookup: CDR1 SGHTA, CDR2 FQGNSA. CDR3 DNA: TGTGCCAGCAGCTTAACAATTTACAATGAGCAGTTCTTC. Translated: CASSLTIYNEQFF. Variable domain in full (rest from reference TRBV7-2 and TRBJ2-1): GAGVSQSPSNKVTEKGKDVELRCDPISGHTALYWYRQSLGQGLEFLIYFQGNSAPDKSGLPSDRFSAERTGGSVSTLTIQRTQQEDSAVYLCASSLTIYNEQFFGPGTRLTVL.

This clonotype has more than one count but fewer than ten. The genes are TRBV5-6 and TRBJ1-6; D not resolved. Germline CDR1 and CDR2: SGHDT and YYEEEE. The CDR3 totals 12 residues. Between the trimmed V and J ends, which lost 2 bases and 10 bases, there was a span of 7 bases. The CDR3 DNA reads TGTGCCAGCAGCTTTATGGAATCACCCCTCCACTTT. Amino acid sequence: CASSFMESPLHF. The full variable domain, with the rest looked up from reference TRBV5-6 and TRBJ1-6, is DAGVTQSPTHLIKTRGQQVTLRCSPKSGHDTVSWYQQALGQGPQFIFQYYEEEERQRGNFPDRFSGHQFPNYSSELNVNALLLGDSALYLCASSFMESPLHFGNGTRLTVT.

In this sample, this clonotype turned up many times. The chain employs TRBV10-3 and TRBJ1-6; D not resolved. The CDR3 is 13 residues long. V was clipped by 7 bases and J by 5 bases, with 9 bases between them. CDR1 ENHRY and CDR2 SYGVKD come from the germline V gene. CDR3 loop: CAITTGNNSPLHF. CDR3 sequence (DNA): TGTGCCATCACGACGGGCAATAATTCACCCCTCCACTTT.

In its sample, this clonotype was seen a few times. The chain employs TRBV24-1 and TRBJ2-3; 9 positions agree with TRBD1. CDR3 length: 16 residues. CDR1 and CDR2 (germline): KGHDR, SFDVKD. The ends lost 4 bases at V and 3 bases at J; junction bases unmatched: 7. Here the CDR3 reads CATSEPGTGWTDTQYF. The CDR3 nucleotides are TGTGCCACCAGTGAACCCGGGACAGGGTGGACAGATACGCAGTATTTT.

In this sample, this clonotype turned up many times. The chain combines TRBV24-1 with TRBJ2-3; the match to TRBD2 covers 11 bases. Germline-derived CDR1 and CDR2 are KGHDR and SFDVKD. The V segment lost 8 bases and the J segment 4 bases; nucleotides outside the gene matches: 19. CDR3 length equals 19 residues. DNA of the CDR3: TGTGCCACCACCCACACTAGCGGGGGAAAATACTGGGGCGCAGATACGCAGTATTTT. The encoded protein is CATTHTSGGKYWGADTQYF.

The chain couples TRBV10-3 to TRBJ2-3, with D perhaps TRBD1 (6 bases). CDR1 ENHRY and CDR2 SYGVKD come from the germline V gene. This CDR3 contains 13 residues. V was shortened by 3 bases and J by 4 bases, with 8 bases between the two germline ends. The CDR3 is CAISDQGSDTQYF. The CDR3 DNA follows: TGTGCCATCAGTGACCAGGGGTCAGATACGCAGTATTTT.